This TCR beta chain was recorded in a study of T cells after yellow fever vaccination. V lost 6 bases, J lost 5 bases, and 9 bases stayed unmatched. From germline, CDR1 is SQVTM and CDR2 ANQGSEA. The CDR3 runs 13 residues. Template switching with 5'RACE generated the TCR cDNA and added a universal primer site and UMIs. TCRdb re-derived calls from the 5' RACE reads in MiXCR, one entry per CDR3 protein. The sample contains hundreds of thousands of distinct CDR3 sequences, approximately 6% of which appear only once. This receptor was obtained from a man younger than 45 who received the YFV17D yellow fever vaccine. The gene calls are TRBV29-1 and TRBJ2-5, with 7 bases that match TRBD1. This sample comprised PBMCs, obtained 5 days after the yellow fever booster vaccination. The chain's CDR3 is CSVQIDRAETQYF. CDR3 in DNA: TGCAGCGTACAAATTGACAGGGCCGAGACCCAGTACTTC.